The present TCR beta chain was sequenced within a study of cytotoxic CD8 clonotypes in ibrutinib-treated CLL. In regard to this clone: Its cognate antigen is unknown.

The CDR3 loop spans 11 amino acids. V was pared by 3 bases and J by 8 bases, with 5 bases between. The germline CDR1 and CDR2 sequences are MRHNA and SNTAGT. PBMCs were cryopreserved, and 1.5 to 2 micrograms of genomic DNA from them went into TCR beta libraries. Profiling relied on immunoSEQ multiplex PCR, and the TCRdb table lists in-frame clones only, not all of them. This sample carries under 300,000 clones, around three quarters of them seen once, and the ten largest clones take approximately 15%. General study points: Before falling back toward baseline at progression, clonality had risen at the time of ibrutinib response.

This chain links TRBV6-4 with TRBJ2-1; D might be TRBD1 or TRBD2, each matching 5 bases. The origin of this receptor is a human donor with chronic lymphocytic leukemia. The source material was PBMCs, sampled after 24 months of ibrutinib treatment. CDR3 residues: CASSEGDEQFF. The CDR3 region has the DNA TGTGCCAGCAGTGAGGGGGATGAGCAGTTCTTC.